This record concerns one T cell receptor beta chain sequence. The antigen remains unidentified. Method: immunoSEQ multiplex PCR; TCRdb's copy keeps in-frame clones and lacks some. Of about 18,000 clones listed, approximately 74% were seen once; the top ten hold around 26%. This entry belongs to a study of OX40 agonist ivuxolimab in advanced cancers. Study background: A mean age of approximately 60 years, range roughly 20 to 85, was recorded, and 70% to 85% were male. Under the entry rules, prior anti-PD-1, anti-PD-L1 or anti-CTLA-4 therapy was allowed, and about 40% had some. Regarding the study as a whole: Certain nonresponding patients likewise had low normalized T-cell clonal expansion.

The germline V gene encodes CDR1 SNHLY and CDR2 FYNNEI. Trimming stripped 8 bases from V and 2 bases from J, with 13 bases between. This CDR3 has 13 amino acids. This TCR was sampled from an adult with an advanced solid tumor such as melanoma, head and neck, liver or kidney cancer. The rearrangement joins TRBV2 to TRBJ2-7; maybe TRBD1 (5 bases). Sample: CD4+ or CD8+ T cells sorted from blood, taken in a trial of the OX40 agonist ivuxolimab. CDR3 residues: CASGWTLTYEQYF. In DNA form, the CDR3 reads TGTGCCAGCGGCTGGACACTTACCTACGAGCAGTACTTC.